A selection of T cell receptor beta chains follows, all from one sample in a study of identical twins. From the 5' RACE reads, TCRdb called clonotypes with MiXCR, one entry per CDR3 protein. The sample includes fewer than 650,000 distinct CDR3 sequences, nearly 10% of them seen just once. The same sample was also used in a study of yellow fever vaccine responses in identical twins.

Source material: PBMCs. The origin of the receptors is a woman aged 18-29 years in good health. Both conserved end residues are part of each CDR3. The D gene is left open where the match is weak. For some rows the clone size is stated as once, few or many, or as a class when expanded; others skip it.

TGCAGGGGATCTTCAGGAAGCGGGGGGACAGATACGCAGTATTTT,CRGSSGSGGTDTQYF,TRBD2,many,TRBJ2-3,TRBV20-1
TGCAGTGCTTTTGGGGGCCAGGGTAGGTACGAGCAGTACTTC,CSAFGGQGRYEQYF,-,few,TRBJ2-7,TRBV20-1
TGTGCCAGCAGTGGGAGGGGCACCGGGGAGCTGTTTTTT,CASSGRGTGELFF,-,many,TRBJ2-2,TRBV2
TGCGCCAGCAGCCCCCGGGGGTCCGGTGGCGGCACAGATACGCAGTATTTT,CASSPRGSGGGTDTQYF,-,-,TRBJ2-3,TRBV5-1
TGCAGTGCTCCCGGGCCCTACGAGCAGTACTTC,CSAPGPYEQYF,-,-,TRBJ2-7,TRBV20-1
TGCAGCGTCGCCCACCGGGACTATTACGAGCAGTACTTC,CSVAHRDYYEQYF,TRBD2,few,TRBJ2-7,TRBV29-1
TGTGCCAGCAGTGAAGGTAGCGAGTACTACAATGAGCAGTTCTTC,CASSEGSEYYNEQFF,-,-,TRBJ2-1,TRBV2
TGTGCCAGCATCAACGGCGGGGGACCCTCCTACGAGCAGTACTTC,CASINGGGPSYEQYF,TRBD2,few,TRBJ2-7,TRBV6-2/TRBV6-3
TGTGCCAGCAGCCAATTGGGGACAGGGGATTCTGGGGCCAACGTCCTGACTTTC,CASSQLGTGDSGANVLTF,TRBD1,-,TRBJ2-6,TRBV3-1
TGTGCCAGCAGTTCCCCAGGGCGGGGTAATGAAAAACTGTTTTTT,CASSSPGRGNEKLFF,-,many,TRBJ1-4,TRBV12-3/TRBV12-4
TGTGCCAGCAGTTTAGGGAGCGGCAATGAGCAGTTCTTC,CASSLGSGNEQFF,-,-,TRBJ2-1,TRBV28
TGTGCCAGCAGCTTTTTGGTTTTGAGGCGACAGGGGGTCAATGAGCAGTTCTTC,CASSFLVLRRQGVNEQFF,TRBD1,many,TRBJ2-1,TRBV5-5
TGTGCCAGCAGTGAATCCTTCAGGGTCACCGGGGAGCTGTTTTTT,CASSESFRVTGELFF,-,few,TRBJ2-2,TRBV25-1
TGTGCCAGCACCTCGAGCGACAGGACCTACGAGCAGTACTTC,CASTSSDRTYEQYF,-,few,TRBJ2-7,TRBV6-1
TGCGCCAGCAGCCAGGGACTAGCGGGAGGGGTTCTGAATGAGCAGTTCTTC,CASSQGLAGGVLNEQFF,TRBD2,many,TRBJ2-1,TRBV5-1
TGCAGCGTTGACGGGACAGGAGAGAACTATGGCTACACCTTC,CSVDGTGENYGYTF,TRBD1,many,TRBJ1-2,TRBV29-1